Following are 18 T cell receptor beta chains from one sample sequenced in a study of control samples from healthy donors and cancer patients. The method was immunoSEQ multiplex PCR; TCRdb's version includes in-frame clones alone and lacks a portion of them. Of over 100,000 clones in the sample, more than 80% are singletons; the top ten hold roughly 2.7%. Sequences were obtained from blood. The receptors originated from a man aged 40-55 years in good health.

A note on this clone: The sample has other DNA sequences that encode this CDR3 too. CDR3 bases: TGCGCCAGCAGCTTGGGGGCCAGCTCTGGAAACACCATATATTTT. Translated: CASSLGASSGNTIYF. The chain is built from TRBV5-1 and TRBJ1-3, with D hard to call. The CDR3 runs to 15 residues. Trimming cost V 0 bases and J 0 bases, with 7 bases left between them. Germline V gene sequence: CDR1 SGHRS, CDR2 YFSETQ.

V and J are TRBV7-9 and TRBJ2-1; TRBD2 matches at 7 bases. Looked up from germline, CDR1 is SEHNR and CDR2 is FQNEAQ (reference sequence). The CDR3 sequence is 15 residues long. The V gene end was trimmed by 5 bases and the J gene end by 4 bases; junction bases not matched to a gene: 8. The CDR3 DNA reads as TGTGCCAGCAGCCCGGTCGCGGGGGTGTACAATGAGCAGTTCTTC. Its protein is CASSPVAGVYNEQFF.

The chain carries TRBV6-2 or TRBV6-3 and TRBJ1-1; TRBD1 is a possible D gene (5 bases). The CDR3 runs to 13 residues. V shed 5 bases and J shed 10 bases, with 17 bases lying between them. Germline V gene lookup returns CDR1 MNHEY and CDR2 SVGEGT. The DNA of the CDR3 is TGTGCCAGCAGTAATCCCCCATTAAGGGGAGCTTTCTTT. It yields the protein CASSNPPLRGAFF.

This chain links TRBV6-1 with TRBJ1-3; 7 bases are a match to TRBD1. From germline, CDR1 is MNHNS and CDR2 SASEGT. CDR3 length: 16 amino acids. V lost 4 bases, J lost 1 base, and 7 bases stayed unmatched. In nucleotides, the CDR3 is TGTGCCAGCAGTGGGAGACAGGGCCAATCTGGAAACACCATATATTTT. This encodes CASSGRQGQSGNTIYF.

The rearrangement uses TRBV19 and TRBJ1-2; D call uncertain. Trimming removed 5 bases from V and 3 bases from J, with 10 bases in between. Germline loops: CDR1 LNHDA, CDR2 SQIVND (reference sequence). This CDR3 is 13 amino acids long. The CDR3 DNA reads TGTGCCAGTAGTTGGCAAGGAGACTATGGCTACACCTTC. This sequence encodes CASSWQGDYGYTF. The whole variable domain, remainder taken from reference TRBV19 and TRBJ1-2, is DGGITQSPKYLFRKEGQNVTLSCEQNLNHDAMYWYRQDPGQGLRLIYYSQIVNDFQKGDIAEGYSVSREKKESFPLTVTSAQKNPTAFYLCASSWQGDYGYTFGSGTRLTVV.

The chain links TRBV9 to TRBJ2-3; 11 nucleotides agree with TRBD1. The V gene end was trimmed by 0 bases and the J gene end by 2 bases; junction bases not matched to a gene: 5. Germline-derived CDR1 and CDR2 are SGDLS and YYNGEE. The CDR3 sequence is 17 residues long. The CDR3 loop is CASSVDGQGANTDTQYF. As DNA, the CDR3 is TGTGCCAGCAGCGTAGACGGACAGGGGGCCAACACAGATACGCAGTATTTT. Complete variable domain (other parts from reference TRBV9 and TRBJ2-3): DSGVTQTPKHLITATGQRVTLRCSPRSGDLSVYWYQQSLDQGLQFLIQYYNGEERAKGNILERFSAQQFPDLHSELNLSSLELGDSALYFCASSVDGQGANTDTQYFGPGTRLTVL.

The V call is TRBV6-4, the J call TRBJ2-3; D call uncertain. V lost 0 bases and J 0 bases, leaving 4 bases between the germline ends. Germline V CDR1 and CDR2: MRHNA, SNTAGT. The CDR3 has 14 residues. CDR3 region: CASSDSDSTDTQYF. CDR3 in DNA: TGTGCCAGCAGTGACTCAGACAGCACAGATACGCAGTATTTT.

CDR3: CAWSVIEGEKLFF. CDR3 DNA: TGTGCCTGGAGTGTAATCGAGGGTGAAAAACTGTTTTTT. V is TRBV30 and J is TRBJ1-4, with no clear D. Trimming cost V 0 bases and J 7 bases, with 9 bases left between them. Germline CDR1 reads GTSNPN; CDR2 reads SVGIG (reference sequence). The CDR3 loop spans 13 amino acids.

The sample holds a few counts of this clone. The V call is TRBV27, the J call TRBJ1-2, with D possibly matching TRBD1 (5 bases). The CDR3 contains 12 residues. With 4 bases removed from V and 8 bases from J, the gap between germline ends came to 11 bases. Germline CDR1 reads MNHEY; CDR2 reads SMNVEV (reference sequence). The CDR3 loop reads CASSSGTRGYTF. The CDR3 DNA sequence: TGTGCCAGCAGTTCCGGGACTCGCGGCTACACCTTC.

CDR3 sequence (DNA): TGCAGCGTTAGACAGGGAACTAATGAAAAACTGTTTTTT. Translated: CSVRQGTNEKLFF. This rearrangement joins TRBV29-1 to TRBJ1-4, with 7 bases fitting TRBD1. The CDR3 extends over 13 amino acids. Germline values: CDR1 SQVTM, CDR2 ANQGSEA. J gave up 1 base and V 5 bases, and 1 base lay outside the gene matches.

The chain employs TRBV25-1 and TRBJ1-4; tentatively, D is TRBD1 (5 bases). Trimming shortened V by 6 bases and J by 3 bases, and 8 bases separated the two germline ends. Germline CDR1 and CDR2: MGHDK and SYGVNS. The CDR3 has 13 residues. CDR3 DNA sequence: TGTGCCAGCAGAAGGGGCTCTAATGAAAAACTGTTTTTT. It encodes CASRRGSNEKLFF.

The CDR3 region is CASSAQRPYNSPLHF. The CDR3 region has the DNA TGTGCCAGCAGTGCACAGAGGCCCTATAATTCACCCCTCCACTTT. This rearrangement joins TRBV25-1 to TRBJ1-6; D is unresolved. The CDR3 is 15 amino acids. The V gene's germline CDR1 is MGHDK and CDR2 SYGVNS. Trimming pared 4 bases from V and 2 bases from J, leaving 9 bases between.

The V call is TRBV28, the J call TRBJ2-7, with 7 nucleotides matching TRBD1. Trimming took 11 bases from V and 2 from J; bases not matched to a gene: 6. The germline CDR1 and CDR2 sequences are MDHEN and SYDVKM. The CDR3 is made up of 12 amino acids. For the CDR3, the DNA is TGTGCCGCAGGGGGAAAGACCTACGAGCAGTACTTC. Its protein is CAAGGKTYEQYF. Full variable domain (rest looked up from reference TRBV28 and TRBJ2-7): DVKVTQSSRYLVKRTGEKVFLECVQDMDHENMFWYRQDPGLGLRLIYFSYDVKMKEKGDIPEGYSVSREKKERFSLILESASTNQTSMYLCAAGGKTYEQYFGPGTRLTVT.

V gene TRBV7-3 combines with J gene TRBJ2-1, with D maybe TRBD2 (5 bases). The germline CDR1 and CDR2 sequences are SGHTA and FQGTGA. V lost 3 bases, J lost 6 bases, and 9 bases lay in between. The CDR3 covers 13 residues. The CDR3 sequence: CASSLDSSNEQFF. In DNA form, the CDR3 reads TGTGCCAGCAGCTTGGACTCTTCCAATGAGCAGTTCTTC.

V is TRBV7-9 and J is TRBJ1-1; TRBD1 is a possible D gene (5 bases). The CDR3 loop spans 11 amino acids. Germline V lookup: CDR1 SEHNR, CDR2 FQNEAQ (reference sequence). Trimming took 7 bases from V and 5 from J, leaving 8 bases between them. Here the CDR3 reads CASIWGTEAFF. The CDR3 DNA is TGTGCCAGCATATGGGGGACTGAAGCTTTCTTT.

V and J are TRBV6-4 and TRBJ1-6, with a weak D call TRBD1 (5 bases). The CDR3 length is 20 residues. Trimming took off 0 bases at V and 0 bases at J, with 18 bases between the two ends. CDR1 and CDR2 from the germline V gene are MRHNA and SNTAGT. In DNA form, the CDR3 reads TGTGCCAGCAGTGACTCCTCCGCGGACAAATCGAGCTCCTATAATTCACCCCTCCACTTT. This sequence encodes CASSDSSADKSSSYNSPLHF.

This chain joins TRBV3-1 (or the pseudogene TRBV3-2) and TRBJ1-2; D not resolved. CDR3 length: 13 residues. V dropped 2 bases and J dropped 8 bases, with 12 bases sitting between them. CDR1 LGHDT and CDR2 YNNKEL come from the germline V gene (reference sequence). The CDR3 DNA is TGTGCCAGCAGCCAAAGTGGGTCGGGAGGCTACACCTTC. It specifies CASSQSGSGGYTF.

This rearrangement joins TRBV19 to TRBJ1-2; D is perhaps TRBD1 (6 bases). The CDR3 has 15 residues. The V end lost 6 bases, the J end lost 6 bases, and 20 bases lay between the germline ends. Germline CDR1 and CDR2: LNHDA and SQIVND (reference sequence). CDR3 protein: CASSGLAGGFDGYTF. CDR3 nucleotides: TGTGCCAGTAGCGGACTCGCCGGGGGCTTTGATGGCTACACCTTC.